This T cell receptor beta chain was identified during a study of T cell responses to AZD1222 COVID-19 vaccine. TCRdb keeps only in-frame clones here, not all; method: immunoSEQ multiplex PCR. Of 150,000 to 180,000 clones listed, roughly 90% are singletons. CDR1 and CDR2 from the germline V gene are SGHVS and FNYEAQ. V lost 5 bases to trimming and J lost 4 bases, with 17 bases between them. The CDR3 is made up of 15 amino acids. This chain links TRBV7-6 with TRBJ2-5; tentative D call: TRBD2 (5 bases). The source material was peripheral blood, sampled on day 0 of MenACWY control vaccination. The TCR comes from an adult in good health. CDR3 bases: TGTGCCAGCAGCCCCGCGGGCCTAAAGGCAGAGACCCAGTACTTC. Translation gives CASSPAGLKAETQYF.